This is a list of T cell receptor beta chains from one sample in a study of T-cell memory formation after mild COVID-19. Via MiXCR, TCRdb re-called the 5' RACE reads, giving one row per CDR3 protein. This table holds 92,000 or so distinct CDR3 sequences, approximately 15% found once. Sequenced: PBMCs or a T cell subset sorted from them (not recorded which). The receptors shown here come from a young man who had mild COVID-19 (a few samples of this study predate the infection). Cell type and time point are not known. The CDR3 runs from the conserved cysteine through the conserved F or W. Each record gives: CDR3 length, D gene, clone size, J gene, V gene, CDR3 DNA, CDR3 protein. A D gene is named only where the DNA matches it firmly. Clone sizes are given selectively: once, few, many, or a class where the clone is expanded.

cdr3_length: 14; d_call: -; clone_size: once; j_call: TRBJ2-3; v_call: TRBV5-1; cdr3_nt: TGCGCCAGCAGCTATAGTGCTAGCACAGATACGCAGTATTTT; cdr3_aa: CASSYSASTDTQYF
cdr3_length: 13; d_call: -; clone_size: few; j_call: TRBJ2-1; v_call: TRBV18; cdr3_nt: TGTGCCAGCTCACCGGTTTCCTACAATGAGCAGTTCTTC; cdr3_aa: CASSPVSYNEQFF
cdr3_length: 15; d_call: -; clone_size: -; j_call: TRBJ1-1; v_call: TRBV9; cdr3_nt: TGTGCCAGCAGCGAGCTATCGACAGAGCGCACTGAAGCTTTCTTT; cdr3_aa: CASSELSTERTEAFF
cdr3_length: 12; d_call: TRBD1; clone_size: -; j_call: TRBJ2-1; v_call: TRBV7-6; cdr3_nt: TGTGCCAGCAGCGACGGACCGGGACAGGGGTCCTTC; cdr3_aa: CASSDGPGQGSF
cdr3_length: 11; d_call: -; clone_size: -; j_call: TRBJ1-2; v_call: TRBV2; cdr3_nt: TGTGCCAGCCTTGAAATGAGGGGCTACACCTTC; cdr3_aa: CASLEMRGYTF
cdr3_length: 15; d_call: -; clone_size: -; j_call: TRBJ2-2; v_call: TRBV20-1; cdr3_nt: TGCAGTGCTAAGGTTTACGGGTATCACACCGGGGAGCTGTTTTTT; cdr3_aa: CSAKVYGYHTGELFF
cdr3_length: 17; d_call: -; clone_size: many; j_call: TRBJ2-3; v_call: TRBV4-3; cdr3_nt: TGCGCCAGCAGCCAAGAAGTTCGATCCCATAGCACAGATACGCAGTATTTT; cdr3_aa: CASSQEVRSHSTDTQYF
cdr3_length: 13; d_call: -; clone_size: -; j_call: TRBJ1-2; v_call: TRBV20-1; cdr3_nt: TGCAGTGCTAGAGGGTTAACTAACTATGGCTACACCTTC; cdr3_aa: CSARGLTNYGYTF
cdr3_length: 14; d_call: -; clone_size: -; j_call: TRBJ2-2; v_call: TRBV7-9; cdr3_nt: TGTGCCAGCAGCCCCTCTTTAGGGAGCGGGGAGCTGTTTTTT; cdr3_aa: CASSPSLGSGELFF
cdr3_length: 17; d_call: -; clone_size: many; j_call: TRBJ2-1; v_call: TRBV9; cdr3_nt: TGTGCCAGCAGCGTAGTGGGGGGTCCCAGCTCCTACAATGAGCAGTTCTTC; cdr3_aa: CASSVVGGPSSYNEQFF
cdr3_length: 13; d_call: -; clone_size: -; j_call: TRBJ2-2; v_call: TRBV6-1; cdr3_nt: TGTGCCAGCAGTAGAGGGTTCACCGGGGAGCTGTTTTTT; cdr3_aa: CASSRGFTGELFF
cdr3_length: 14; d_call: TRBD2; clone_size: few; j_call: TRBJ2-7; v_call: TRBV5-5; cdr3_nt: TGTGCCAGCAGCTCCCTAGCGGGGGCCTACGAGCAGTACTTC; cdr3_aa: CASSSLAGAYEQYF
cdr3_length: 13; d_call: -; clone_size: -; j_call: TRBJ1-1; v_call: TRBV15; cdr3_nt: TGTGCCACCAGCGGGGGGCGGGTCACTGAAGCTTTCTTT; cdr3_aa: CATSGGRVTEAFF
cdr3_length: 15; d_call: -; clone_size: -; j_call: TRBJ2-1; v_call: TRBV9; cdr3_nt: TGTGCCAGCAGCGTAGTTGGGGGCATATACAATGAGCAGTTCTTC; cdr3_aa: CASSVVGGIYNEQFF
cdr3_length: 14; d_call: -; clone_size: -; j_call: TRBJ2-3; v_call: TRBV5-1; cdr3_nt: TGCGCCAGCAGCTTGGGAAGACGCACAGATACGCAGTATTTT; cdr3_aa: CASSLGRRTDTQYF
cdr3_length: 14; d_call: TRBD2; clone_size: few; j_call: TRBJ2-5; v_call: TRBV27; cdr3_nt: TGTGCCAGCAGTTTTCGGGGGGGGCTGGAGACCCAGTACTTC; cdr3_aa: CASSFRGGLETQYF
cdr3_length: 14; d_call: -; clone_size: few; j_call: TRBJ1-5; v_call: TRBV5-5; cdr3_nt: TGTGCCAGCAGCTTTCGGGCCCTCAATCAGCCCCAGCATTTT; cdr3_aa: CASSFRALNQPQHF
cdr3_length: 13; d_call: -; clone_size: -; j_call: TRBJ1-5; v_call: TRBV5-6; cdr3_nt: TGTGCCAGCAGCTTTGGGGGGGCCCAGCCCCAGCATTTT; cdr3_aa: CASSFGGAQPQHF
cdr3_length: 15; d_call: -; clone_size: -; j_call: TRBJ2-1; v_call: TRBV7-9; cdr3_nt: TGTGCCAGCAGCTTAGTGCCCAGGCGTCAGCATGAGCAGTTCTTC; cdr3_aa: CASSLVPRRQHEQFF
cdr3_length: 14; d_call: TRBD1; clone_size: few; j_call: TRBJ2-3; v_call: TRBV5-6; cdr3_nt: TGTGCCAGCAGCTTGGAGGGGGCCACAGATACGCAGTATTTT; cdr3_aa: CASSLEGATDTQYF